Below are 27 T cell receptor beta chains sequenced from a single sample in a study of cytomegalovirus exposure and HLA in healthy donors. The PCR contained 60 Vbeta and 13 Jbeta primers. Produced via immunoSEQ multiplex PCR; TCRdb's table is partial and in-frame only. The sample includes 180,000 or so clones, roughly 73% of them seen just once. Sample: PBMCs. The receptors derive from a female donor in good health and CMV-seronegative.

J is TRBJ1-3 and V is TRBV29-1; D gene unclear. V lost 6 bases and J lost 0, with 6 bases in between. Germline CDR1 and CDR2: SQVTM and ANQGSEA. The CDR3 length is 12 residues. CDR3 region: CSVATSGNTIYF. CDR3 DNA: TGCAGCGTGGCAACCTCTGGAAACACCATATATTTT. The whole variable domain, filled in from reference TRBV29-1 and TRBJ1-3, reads SAVISQKPSRDICQRGTSLTIQCQVDSQVTMMFWYRQQPGQSLTLIATANQGSEATYESGFVIDKFPISRPNLTFSTLTVSNMSPEDSSIYLCSVATSGNTIYFGEGSWLTVV.

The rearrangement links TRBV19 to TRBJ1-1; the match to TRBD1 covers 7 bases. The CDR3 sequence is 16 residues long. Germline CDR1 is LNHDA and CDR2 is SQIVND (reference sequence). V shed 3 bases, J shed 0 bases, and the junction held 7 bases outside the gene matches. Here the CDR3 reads CASSMGQQGMNTEAFF. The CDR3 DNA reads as TGTGCCAGTAGTATGGGGCAACAGGGGATGAACACTGAAGCTTTCTTT.

CDR3 DNA sequence: TGTGCCAGCAGCCCACGGTACTCTGGGGCCAACGTCCTGACTTTC. Encoded protein: CASSPRYSGANVLTF. The chain combines TRBV14 with TRBJ2-6; D uncertain. Germline CDR1 and CDR2: SGHDN and FVKESK. The CDR3 has 15 residues. The V gene lost 4 bases and the J gene lost 0 bases, with 7 bases spanning the gap. The variable domain in full, with the rest retrieved from reference TRBV14 and TRBJ2-6, is EAGVTQFPSHSVIEKGQTVTLRCDPISGHDNLYWYRRVMGKEIKFLLHFVKESKQDESGMPNNRFLAERTGGTYSTLKVQPAELEDSGVYFCASSPRYSGANVLTFGAGSRLTVL.

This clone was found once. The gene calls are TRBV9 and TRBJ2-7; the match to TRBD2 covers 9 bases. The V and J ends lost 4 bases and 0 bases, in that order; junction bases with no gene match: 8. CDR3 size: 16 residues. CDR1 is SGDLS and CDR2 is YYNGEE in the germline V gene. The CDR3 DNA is TGTGCCAGCAGCCCCGGCGCGGGGGGGAGCTCCTACGAGCAGTACTTC. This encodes CASSPGAGGSSYEQYF.

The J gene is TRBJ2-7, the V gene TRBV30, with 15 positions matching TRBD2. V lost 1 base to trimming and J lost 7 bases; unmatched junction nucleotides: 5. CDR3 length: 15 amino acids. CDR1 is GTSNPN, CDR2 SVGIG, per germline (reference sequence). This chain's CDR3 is CAWSAGLAGGGEQYF. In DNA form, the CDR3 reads TGTGCCTGGAGTGCTGGACTAGCGGGAGGGGGGGAGCAGTACTTC.

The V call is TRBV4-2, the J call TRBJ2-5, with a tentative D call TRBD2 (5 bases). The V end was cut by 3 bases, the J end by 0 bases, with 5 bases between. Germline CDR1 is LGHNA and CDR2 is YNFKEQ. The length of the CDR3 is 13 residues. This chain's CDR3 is CASSQEDQETQYF. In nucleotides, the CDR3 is TGTGCCAGCAGCCAGGAGGACCAAGAGACCCAGTACTTC.

The CDR3 sequence: CASSHSSGTGTEAFF. CDR3 bases: TGCGCCAGCAGCCATTCATCCGGGACAGGGACTGAAGCTTTCTTT. The chain recombines TRBV4-1 with TRBJ1-1; 9 bases are a match to TRBD1. J gave up 5 bases and V 3 bases, and 7 bases lay outside the gene matches. The germline gives CDR1 MGHRA, CDR2 YSYEKL. The CDR3 spans 15 residues.

CDR3 sequence: CASSFAQGDYEQYF. Here the CDR3 DNA reads TGCGCCAGCAGCTTTGCACAGGGGGACTACGAGCAGTACTTC. The chain joins TRBV5-1 to TRBJ2-7; 8 positions agree with TRBD1. The CDR3 sequence is 14 residues long. V gave up 2 bases and J gave up 3 bases; unmatched junction bases: 4. Germline V CDR1 and CDR2: SGHRS, YFSETQ.

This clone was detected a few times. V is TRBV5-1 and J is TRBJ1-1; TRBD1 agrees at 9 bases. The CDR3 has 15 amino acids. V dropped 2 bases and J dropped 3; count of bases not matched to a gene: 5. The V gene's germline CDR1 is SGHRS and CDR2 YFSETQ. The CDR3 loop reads CASSFPTGGDTEAFF. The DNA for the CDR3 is TGCGCCAGCAGCTTCCCGACAGGGGGGGACACTGAAGCTTTCTTT.

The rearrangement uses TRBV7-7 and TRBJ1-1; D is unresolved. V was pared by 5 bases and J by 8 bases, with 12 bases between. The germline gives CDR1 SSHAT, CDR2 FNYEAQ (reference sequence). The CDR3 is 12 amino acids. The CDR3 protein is CASSPLAPEAFF. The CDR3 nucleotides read TGTGCCAGCAGCCCCCTGGCCCCCGAAGCTTTCTTT.

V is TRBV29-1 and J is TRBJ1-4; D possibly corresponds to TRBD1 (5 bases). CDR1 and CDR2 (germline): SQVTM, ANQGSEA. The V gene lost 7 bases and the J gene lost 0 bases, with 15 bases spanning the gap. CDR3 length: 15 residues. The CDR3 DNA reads TGCAGCGCCAATCAGGGTCTTGCAACTAATGAAAAACTGTTTTTT. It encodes CSANQGLATNEKLFF. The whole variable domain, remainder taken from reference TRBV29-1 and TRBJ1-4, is SAVISQKPSRDICQRGTSLTIQCQVDSQVTMMFWYRQQPGQSLTLIATANQGSEATYESGFVIDKFPISRPNLTFSTLTVSNMSPEDSSIYLCSANQGLATNEKLFFGSGTQLSVL.

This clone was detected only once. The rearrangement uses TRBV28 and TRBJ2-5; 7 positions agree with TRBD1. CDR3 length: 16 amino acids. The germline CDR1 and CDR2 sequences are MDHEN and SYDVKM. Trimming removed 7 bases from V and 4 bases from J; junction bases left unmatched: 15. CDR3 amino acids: CASTAMDRTIRETQYF. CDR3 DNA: TGTGCCAGCACCGCTATGGACAGGACCATCCGAGAGACCCAGTACTTC. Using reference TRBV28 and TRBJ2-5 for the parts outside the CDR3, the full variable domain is DVKVTQSSRYLVKRTGEKVFLECVQDMDHENMFWYRQDPGLGLRLIYFSYDVKMKEKGDIPEGYSVSREKKERFSLILESASTNQTSMYLCASTAMDRTIRETQYFGPGTRLLVL.

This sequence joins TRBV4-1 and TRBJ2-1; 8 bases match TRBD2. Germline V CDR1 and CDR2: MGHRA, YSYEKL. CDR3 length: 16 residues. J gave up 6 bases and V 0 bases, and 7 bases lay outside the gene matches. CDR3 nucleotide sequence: TGCGCCAGCAGCCAAGAGGGCGGGGGGACCCCCAATGAGCAGTTCTTC. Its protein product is CASSQEGGGTPNEQFF.

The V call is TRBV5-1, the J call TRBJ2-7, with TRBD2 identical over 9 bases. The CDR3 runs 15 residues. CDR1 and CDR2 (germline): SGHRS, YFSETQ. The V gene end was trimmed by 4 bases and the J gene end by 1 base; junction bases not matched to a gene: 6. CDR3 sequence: CASSLSGGESYEQYF. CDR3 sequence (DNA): TGCGCCAGCAGCCTTAGCGGGGGTGAATCCTACGAGCAGTACTTC. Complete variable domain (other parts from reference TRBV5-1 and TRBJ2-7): KAGVTQTPRYLIKTRGQQVTLSCSPISGHRSVSWYQQTPGQGLQFLFEYFSETQRNKGNFPGRFSGRQFSNSRSEMNVSTLELGDSALYLCASSLSGGESYEQYFGPGTRLTVT.

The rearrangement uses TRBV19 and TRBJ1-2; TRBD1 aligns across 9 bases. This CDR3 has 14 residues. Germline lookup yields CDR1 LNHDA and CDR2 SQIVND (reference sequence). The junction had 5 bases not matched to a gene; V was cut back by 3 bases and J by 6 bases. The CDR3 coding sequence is TGTGCCAGTAGTATGAGCGGGACAGGGAATGGCTACACCTTC. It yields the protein CASSMSGTGNGYTF.

The DNA for the CDR3 is TGTGCCTGGGGAGAAACTAGGGCGCTGTTTTTT. Translation gives CAWGETRALFF. The chain links TRBV30 to TRBJ2-2, with TRBD2 as a possible D gene (5 bases). Germline V CDR1 and CDR2: GTSNPN, SVGIG (reference sequence). V lost 5 bases to trimming and J lost 13 bases, with 14 bases between them. This CDR3 contains 11 residues.

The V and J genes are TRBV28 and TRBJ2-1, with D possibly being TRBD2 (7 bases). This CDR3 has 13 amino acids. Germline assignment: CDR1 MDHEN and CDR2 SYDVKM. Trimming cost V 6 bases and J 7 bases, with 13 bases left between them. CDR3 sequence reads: CASREGGQNEQFF. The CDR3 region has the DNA TGTGCCAGCAGGGAGGGGGGGCAGAATGAGCAGTTCTTC.

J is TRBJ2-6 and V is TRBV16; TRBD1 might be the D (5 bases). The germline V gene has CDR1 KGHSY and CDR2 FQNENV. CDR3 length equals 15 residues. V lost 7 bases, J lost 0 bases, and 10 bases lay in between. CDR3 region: CASTRVPSGANVLTF. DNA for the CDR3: TGTGCCAGCACCAGGGTCCCCTCTGGGGCCAACGTCCTGACTTTC.

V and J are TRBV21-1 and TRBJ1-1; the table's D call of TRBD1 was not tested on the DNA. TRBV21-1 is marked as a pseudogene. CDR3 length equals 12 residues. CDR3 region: CASSKVGKEAFF. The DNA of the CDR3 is TGTGCCAGCAGCAAAGTGGGCAAGGAAGCTTTCTTT.

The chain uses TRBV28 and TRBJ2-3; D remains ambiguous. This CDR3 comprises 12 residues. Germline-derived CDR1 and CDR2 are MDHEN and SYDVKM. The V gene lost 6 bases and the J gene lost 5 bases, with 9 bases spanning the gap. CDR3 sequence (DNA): TGTGCCAGCAGCGAGAATCTAGATACGCAGTATTTT. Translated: CASSENLDTQYF.

The CDR3 loop is CASSSGGGEYEQYF. The CDR3 bases are TGTGCCAGCAGCTCCGGAGGTGGGGAGTACGAGCAGTACTTC. The chain uses TRBV7-2 and TRBJ2-7, with D perhaps TRBD2 (5 bases). Per the germline V gene, CDR1 is SGHTA and CDR2 is FQGNSA. CDR3 length: 14 amino acids. Trimming cost V 4 bases and J 4 bases, with 14 bases left between them.

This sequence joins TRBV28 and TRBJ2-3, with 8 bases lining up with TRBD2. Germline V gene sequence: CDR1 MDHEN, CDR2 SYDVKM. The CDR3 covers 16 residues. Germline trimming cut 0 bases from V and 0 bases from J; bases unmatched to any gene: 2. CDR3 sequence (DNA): TGTGCCAGCAGTTTATGGCCGGGAGGGAGCACAGATACGCAGTATTTT. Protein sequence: CASSLWPGGSTDTQYF.

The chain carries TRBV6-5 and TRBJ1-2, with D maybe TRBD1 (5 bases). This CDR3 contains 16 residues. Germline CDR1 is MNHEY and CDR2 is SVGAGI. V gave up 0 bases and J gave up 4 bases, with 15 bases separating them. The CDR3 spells CASSYSIWGPGYGYTF. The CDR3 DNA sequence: TGTGCCAGCAGTTACTCTATTTGGGGCCCAGGCTATGGCTACACCTTC.

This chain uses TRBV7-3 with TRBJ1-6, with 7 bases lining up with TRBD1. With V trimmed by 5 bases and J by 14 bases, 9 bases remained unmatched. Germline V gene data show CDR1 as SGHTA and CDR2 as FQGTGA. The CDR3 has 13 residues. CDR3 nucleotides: TGTGCCAGCAGCGCGGGGACAGTAGGTTCCCTCCACTTT. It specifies CASSAGTVGSLHF.

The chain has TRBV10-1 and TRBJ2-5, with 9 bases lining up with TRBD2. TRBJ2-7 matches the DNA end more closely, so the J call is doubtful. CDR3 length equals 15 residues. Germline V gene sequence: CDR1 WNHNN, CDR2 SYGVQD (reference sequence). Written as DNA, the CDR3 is TGCGCCAGCAGTGAGGGTAGCGGGAGTGGGTACGAGCAGTACTTC. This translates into CASSEGSGSGYEQYF.

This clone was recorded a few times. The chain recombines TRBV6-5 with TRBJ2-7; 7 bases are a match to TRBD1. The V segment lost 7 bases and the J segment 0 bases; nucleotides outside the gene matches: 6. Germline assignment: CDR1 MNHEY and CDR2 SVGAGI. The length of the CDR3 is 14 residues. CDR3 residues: CASTSRDSSYEQYF. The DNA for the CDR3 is TGTGCCAGCACGTCAAGGGACAGCTCCTACGAGCAGTACTTC.

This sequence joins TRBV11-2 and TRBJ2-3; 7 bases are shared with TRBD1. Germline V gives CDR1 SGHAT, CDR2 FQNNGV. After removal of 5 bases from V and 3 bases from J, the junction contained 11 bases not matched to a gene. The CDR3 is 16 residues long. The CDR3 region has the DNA TGTGCCAGCAGCCAACTGGGTAGGGGGCAGACAGATACGCAGTATTTT. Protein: CASSQLGRGQTDTQYF.